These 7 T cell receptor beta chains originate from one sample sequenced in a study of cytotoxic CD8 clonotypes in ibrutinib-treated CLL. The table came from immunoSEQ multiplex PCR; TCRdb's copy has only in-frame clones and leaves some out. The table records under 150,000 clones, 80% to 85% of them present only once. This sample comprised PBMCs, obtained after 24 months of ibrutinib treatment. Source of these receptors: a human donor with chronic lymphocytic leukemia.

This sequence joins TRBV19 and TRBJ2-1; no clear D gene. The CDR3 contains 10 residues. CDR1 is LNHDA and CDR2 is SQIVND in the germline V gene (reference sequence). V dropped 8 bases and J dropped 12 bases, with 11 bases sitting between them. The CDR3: CASPTLGQFF. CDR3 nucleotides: TGTGCCAGTCCGACCCTGGGGCAGTTCTTC. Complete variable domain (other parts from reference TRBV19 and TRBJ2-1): DGGITQSPKYLFRKEGQNVTLSCEQNLNHDAMYWYRQDPGQGLRLIYYSQIVNDFQKGDIAEGYSVSREKKESFPLTVTSAQKNPTAFYLCASPTLGQFFGPGTRLTVL.

The CDR3 loop reads CASSPDRGSYNEQFF. The CDR3 coding sequence is TGTGCCAGCAGCCCGGACAGGGGGTCCTACAATGAGCAGTTCTTC. The rearrangement uses TRBV7-3 and TRBJ2-1; TRBD1 matches at 10 bases. The CDR3 length is 15 residues. V trimming: 5 bases; J trimming: 1 base; junction bases outside the gene matches: 2. Germline CDR1 SGHTA, CDR2 FQGTGA.

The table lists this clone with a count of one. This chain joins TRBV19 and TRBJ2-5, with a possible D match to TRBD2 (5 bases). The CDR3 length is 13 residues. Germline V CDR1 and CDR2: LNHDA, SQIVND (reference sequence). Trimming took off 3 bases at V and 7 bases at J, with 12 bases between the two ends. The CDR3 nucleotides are TGTGCCAGTAGTATTCGGGCAGAGGGGACCCAGTACTTC. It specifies CASSIRAEGTQYF.

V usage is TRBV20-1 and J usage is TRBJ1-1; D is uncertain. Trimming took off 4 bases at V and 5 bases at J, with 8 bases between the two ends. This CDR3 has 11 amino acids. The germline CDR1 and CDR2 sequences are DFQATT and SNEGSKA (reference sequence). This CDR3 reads CSATGITEAFF. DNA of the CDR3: TGCAGTGCTACAGGTATTACTGAAGCTTTCTTT.

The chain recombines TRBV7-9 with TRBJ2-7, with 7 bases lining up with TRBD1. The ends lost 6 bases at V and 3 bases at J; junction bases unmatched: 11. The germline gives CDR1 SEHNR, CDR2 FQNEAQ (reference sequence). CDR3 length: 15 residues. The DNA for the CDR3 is TGTGCCAGCAGTTCAACCGGGACAGCCTTCTACGAGCAGTACTTC. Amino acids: CASSSTGTAFYEQYF. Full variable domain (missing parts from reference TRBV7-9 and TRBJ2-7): DTGVSQNPRHKITKRGQNVTFRCDPISEHNRLYWYRQTLGQGPEFLTYFQNEAQLEKSRLLSDRFSAERPKGSFSTLEIQRTEQGDSAMYLCASSSTGTAFYEQYFGPGTRLTVT.

CDR3 in DNA: TGTGCCATGAAATCCGGGACAGGGGACACCGGGGAGCTGTTTTTT. Its protein product is CAMKSGTGDTGELFF. The chain recombines TRBV19 with TRBJ2-2; 10 nucleotides align to TRBD1. This CDR3 is built from 15 residues. V was pared by 10 bases and J by 3 bases, with 8 bases of the junction left unmatched. CDR1 is LNHDA, CDR2 SQIVND, per germline (reference sequence).

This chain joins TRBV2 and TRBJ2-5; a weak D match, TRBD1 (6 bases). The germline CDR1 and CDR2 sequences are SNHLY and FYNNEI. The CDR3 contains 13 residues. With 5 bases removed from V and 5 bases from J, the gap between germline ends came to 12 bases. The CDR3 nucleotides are TGTGCCAGCAGTACTACAGGGCGGGAGACCCAGTACTTC. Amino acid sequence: CASSTTGRETQYF. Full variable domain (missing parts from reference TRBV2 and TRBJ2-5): EPEVTQTPSHQVTQMGQEVILRCVPISNHLYFYWYRQILGQKVEFLVSFYNNEISEKSEIFDDQFSVERPDGSNFTLKIRSTKLEDSAMYFCASSTTGRETQYFGPGTRLLVL.